Below are 26 T cell receptor beta chains sequenced from a single sample in a study of blood T cell repertoires in COVID-19. Sequencing used immunoSEQ multiplex PCR; TCRdb keeps in-frame clones, though not all of them. This repertoire shows approximately 150,000 clones, more than 70% found once; its top ten account for 2% to 2.5%. The sample consisted of peripheral blood. The receptors shown here come from a man aged 45-65 years who had recovered from COVID-19.

The CDR3 sequence is CASSDWQGANEQFF. The CDR3 coding sequence is TGTGCCAGCAGTGACTGGCAGGGGGCCAATGAGCAGTTCTTC. This sequence joins TRBV2 and TRBJ2-1; the match to TRBD1 covers 8 bases. Germline trimming cut 3 bases from V and 6 bases from J; bases unmatched to any gene: 4. The germline CDR1 and CDR2 sequences are SNHLY and FYNNEI. CDR3 length: 14 residues.

This sequence joins TRBV28 and TRBJ2-6; 9 bases match TRBD1. The junction had 10 bases not matched to a gene; V was cut back by 2 bases and J by 2 bases. The CDR3 totals 19 residues. Germline V gene sequence: CDR1 MDHEN, CDR2 SYDVKM. CDR3 amino acids: CASSLKAGQGAAGANVLTF. In DNA, the CDR3 is TGTGCCAGCAGTTTAAAGGCGGGACAGGGAGCAGCTGGGGCCAACGTCCTGACTTTC.

V usage is TRBV4-3 and J usage is TRBJ2-7, with a possible D match to TRBD1 (6 bases). From germline, CDR1 is LGHNA and CDR2 YSLEER. This CDR3 contains 15 residues. V shed 1 base and J shed 2 bases, with 12 bases lying between them. The CDR3: CASSQGARGPYEQYF. CDR3 bases: TGCGCCAGCAGCCAAGGGGCCAGGGGCCCCTACGAGCAGTACTTC.

The chain combines TRBV30 with TRBJ1-2; TRBD1 agrees at 9 bases. Germline CDR1 is GTSNPN and CDR2 is SVGIG (reference sequence). The CDR3 covers 12 residues. V shed 6 bases and J 8 bases; nucleotides not matched to a gene: 7. The CDR3 sequence: CACAGTGRGYTF. The CDR3 region has the DNA TGTGCCTGTGCCGGGACAGGGCGCGGCTACACCTTC.

V and J are TRBV2 and TRBJ2-7; 11 nucleotides align to TRBD1. V dropped 6 bases and J dropped 9; count of bases not matched to a gene: 16. Germline V gene sequence: CDR1 SNHLY, CDR2 FYNNEI. The CDR3 runs to 16 residues. Here the CDR3 DNA reads TGTGCCAGCAGGTACCCTGTTGGGACAGGGGGTTCCGGGCAGTACTTC. This translates into CASRYPVGTGGSGQYF. The variable domain in full, completed from reference TRBV2 and TRBJ2-7, reads EPEVTQTPSHQVTQMGQEVILRCVPISNHLYFYWYRQILGQKVEFLVSFYNNEISEKSEIFDDQFSVERPDGSNFTLKIRSTKLEDSAMYFCASRYPVGTGGSGQYFGPGTRLTVT.

This sequence joins TRBV2 and TRBJ2-3; 8 nucleotides agree with TRBD2. Germline loops: CDR1 SNHLY, CDR2 FYNNEI. Germline trimming cut 6 bases from V and 0 bases from J; bases unmatched to any gene: 5. The CDR3 runs to 15 residues. CDR3 protein: CASRGTRTSTDTQYF. CDR3 bases: TGTGCCAGCAGGGGGACTAGAACTAGCACAGATACGCAGTATTTT.

The chain employs TRBV2 and TRBJ2-1; D possibly corresponds to TRBD1 (9 bases). The V gene lost 5 bases and the J gene lost 10 bases, with 30 bases spanning the gap. Germline assignment: CDR1 SNHLY and CDR2 FYNNEI. The CDR3 consists of 18 residues. In nucleotides, the CDR3 is TGTGCCAGCAGTCCGGGACAGGGACGACTAGCGCCGATGGGCGAGCAGTTCTTC. Protein product: CASSPGQGRLAPMGEQFF.

V and J are TRBV7-2 and TRBJ2-5; TRBD2 aligns across 9 bases. Germline CDR1 SGHTA, CDR2 FQGNSA. V dropped 5 bases and J dropped 1; count of bases not matched to a gene: 8. The CDR3 contains 16 residues. The CDR3 bases are TGTGCCAGCAGCCCACACCGCGGGAGGGCCCAAGAGACCCAGTACTTC. Its protein product is CASSPHRGRAQETQYF.

The chain uses TRBV6-5 and TRBJ2-2; 10 positions match TRBD2. Germline CDR1 is MNHEY and CDR2 is SVGAGI. The CDR3 length is 14 residues. V trimming: 6 bases; J trimming: 6 bases; junction bases outside the gene matches: 4. Here the CDR3 DNA reads TGTGCCAGCAGAGCGGGAGGGCCGGCCGGGGAGCTGTTTTTT. Its protein is CASRAGGPAGELFF.

V gene TRBV5-1 combines with J gene TRBJ2-1, with D possibly matching TRBD2 (5 bases). V lost 5 bases, J lost 7 bases, and 16 bases lay in between. The CDR3 runs to 14 residues. Germline values: CDR1 SGHRS, CDR2 YFSETQ. CDR3 residues: CASSFAGRVNEQFF. Here the CDR3 DNA reads TGCGCCAGCAGTTTCGCCGGGCGGGTGAATGAGCAGTTCTTC.

The rearrangement uses TRBV6-2 or TRBV6-3 and TRBJ1-2; the D is unclear. In germline, CDR1 is MNHEY, CDR2 SVGEGT. The CDR3 consists of 12 residues. The germline V and J ends were trimmed by 5 bases and 6 bases, with 10 bases remaining between them. CDR3 sequence: CASSTPLDGYTF. The CDR3 nucleotides are TGTGCCAGCAGTACCCCACTAGATGGCTACACCTTC.

CDR3 region: CATHGGSISYEQYF. The CDR3 nucleotides read TGTGCCACCCACGGGGGGTCAATCTCCTACGAGCAGTACTTC. The chain joins TRBV28 to TRBJ2-7; 7 bases match TRBD2. The J segment lost 0 bases and the V segment lost 10 bases, leaving 9 bases of the junction unmatched. Germline-derived CDR1 and CDR2 are MDHEN and SYDVKM. CDR3 length: 14 amino acids.

The chain joins TRBV5-4 to TRBJ2-3; TRBD1 matches at 7 bases. The CDR3 runs 15 residues. Germline loops: CDR1 SGHNT, CDR2 YYREEE (reference sequence). The V segment lost 7 bases and the J segment 1 base; nucleotides outside the gene matches: 9. CDR3 residues: CASRDSSKGTDTQYF. CDR3 coding DNA: TGTGCCAGCCGGGACAGTTCTAAGGGCACAGATACGCAGTATTTT.

The gene calls are TRBV7-2 and TRBJ1-2; possibly TRBD1 for D (5 bases). Germline V gene lookup returns CDR1 SGHTA and CDR2 FQGNSA. V was clipped by 5 bases and J by 4 bases, with 17 bases between them. This CDR3 comprises 15 residues. DNA for the CDR3: TGTGCCAGCAGCCTCGACGGGGGGAGAGGCTATGGCTACACCTTC. Its translation is CASSLDGGRGYGYTF. Full variable domain (missing parts from reference TRBV7-2 and TRBJ1-2): GAGVSQSPSNKVTEKGKDVELRCDPISGHTALYWYRQSLGQGLEFLIYFQGNSAPDKSGLPSDRFSAERTGGSVSTLTIQRTQQEDSAVYLCASSLDGGRGYGYTFGSGTRLTVV.

The chain uses TRBV7-2 and TRBJ2-2; TRBD2 agrees at 9 bases. CDR3 size: 17 residues. V trimming: 5 bases; J trimming: 2 bases; junction bases outside the gene matches: 9. CDR1 and CDR2 from the germline V gene are SGHTA and FQGNSA. CDR3 sequence: CASSLGSGRINTGELFF. DNA of the CDR3: TGTGCCAGCAGCCTGGGGAGCGGGAGGATTAACACCGGGGAGCTGTTTTTT.

The chain has TRBV28 and TRBJ2-7; the D gene is possibly TRBD2 (7 bases). Trimming took 4 bases from V and 2 from J, leaving 15 bases between them. Looked up from germline, CDR1 is MDHEN and CDR2 is SYDVKM. The CDR3 loop spans 15 amino acids. CDR3 residues: CASSSPRGGTYEQYF. The DNA of the CDR3 is TGTGCCAGCAGTTCCCCGAGGGGGGGCACCTACGAGCAGTACTTC. The whole variable domain, filled in from reference TRBV28 and TRBJ2-7, reads DVKVTQSSRYLVKRTGEKVFLECVQDMDHENMFWYRQDPGLGLRLIYFSYDVKMKEKGDIPEGYSVSREKKERFSLILESASTNQTSMYLCASSSPRGGTYEQYFGPGTRLTVT.

V gene TRBV3-1 (or the pseudogene TRBV3-2) combines with J gene TRBJ2-7, with 7 positions matching TRBD1. The CDR3 has 16 residues. Germline V gene data show CDR1 as LGHDT and CDR2 as YNNKEL (reference sequence). V shed 6 bases, J shed 3 bases, and the junction held 14 bases outside the gene matches. CDR3 in amino acids: CASRRKTGDGFYEQYF. The DNA of the CDR3 is TGTGCCAGCAGGCGAAAAACAGGGGATGGATTCTACGAGCAGTACTTC.

The rearrangement joins TRBV27 to TRBJ2-7, with 7 nucleotides matching TRBD2. The germline V gene has CDR1 MNHEY and CDR2 SMNVEV (reference sequence). The CDR3 totals 14 residues. The V gene end was trimmed by 5 bases and the J gene end by 2 bases; junction bases not matched to a gene: 6. The CDR3 DNA is TGTGCCAGCAGTGCCGGGACTACCCCCTACGAGCAGTACTTC. Translating gives CASSAGTTPYEQYF.

This chain joins TRBV7-6 and TRBJ1-3; 7 bases match TRBD1. Germline V lookup: CDR1 SGHVS, CDR2 FNYEAQ. Germline trimming cut 5 bases from V and 5 bases from J; bases unmatched to any gene: 9. The length of the CDR3 is 15 residues. This CDR3 is CASSRTRQGRNTIYF. The CDR3, as DNA: TGTGCCAGCAGCCGGACTCGACAGGGAAGAAACACCATATATTTT. Full variable domain (remainder filled in from reference TRBV7-6 and TRBJ1-3): GAGVSQSPRYKVTKRGQDVALRCDPISGHVSLYWYRQALGQGPEFLTYFNYEAQQDKSGLPNDRFSAERPEGSISTLTIQRTEQRDSAMYRCASSRTRQGRNTIYFGEGSWLTVV.

J is TRBJ2-1 and V is TRBV2; D possibly corresponds to TRBD2 (5 bases). V gave up 7 bases and J gave up 1 base, with 11 bases separating them. The CDR3 is 14 residues long. In germline, CDR1 is SNHLY, CDR2 FYNNEI. CDR3 sequence (DNA): TGTGCCAGCAAACCACTAGTATCCTACAATGAGCAGTTCTTC. This sequence encodes CASKPLVSYNEQFF.

The V and J genes are TRBV5-8 and TRBJ1-3; D is ambiguous. The germline V and J ends were trimmed by 2 bases and 2 bases, with 8 bases remaining between them. Germline V gene sequence: CDR1 SGHTS, CDR2 YDEGEE. CDR3 length equals 14 residues. The CDR3 nucleotides read TGTGCCAGCAGCTTCACGGTTACTGGAAACACCATATATTTT. Its translation: CASSFTVTGNTIYF.

The chain uses TRBV5-1 and TRBJ2-4; possible D gene TRBD2, 6 bases. Trimming took off 1 base at V and 7 bases at J, with 9 bases between the two ends. The CDR3 is 13 amino acids. Looked up from germline, CDR1 is SGHRS and CDR2 is YFSETQ. The CDR3 DNA reads TGCGCCAGCAGCTTGATGGAGGGGAACATTCAGTACTTC. Residues: CASSLMEGNIQYF.

This clone was found once. CDR3 residues: CASSYNRGQGAGEQYF. The CDR3, as DNA: TGTGCCAGCAGTTACAATCGGGGACAGGGGGCGGGGGAGCAGTACTTC. The rearrangement uses TRBV6-6 and TRBJ2-7; 12 bases map to TRBD1. Germline V gene lookup returns CDR1 MNHNY and CDR2 SVGAGI (reference sequence). The CDR3 contains 16 residues. Unmatched junction bases numbered 9, after V lost 2 bases and J lost 7 bases.

The chain couples TRBV5-6 to TRBJ1-1; the D is unclear. Trimming shortened V by 1 base and J by 0 bases, and 16 bases separated the two germline ends. This CDR3 comprises 17 residues. Germline-derived CDR1 and CDR2 are SGHDT and YYEEEE. CDR3 sequence reads: CASSLPRSLAMNTEAFF. The CDR3 nucleotides are TGTGCCAGCAGCTTGCCCCGATCCCTAGCAATGAACACTGAAGCTTTCTTT. The whole variable domain, filled in from reference TRBV5-6 and TRBJ1-1, reads DAGVTQSPTHLIKTRGQQVTLRCSPKSGHDTVSWYQQALGQGPQFIFQYYEEEERQRGNFPDRFSGHQFPNYSSELNVNALLLGDSALYLCASSLPRSLAMNTEAFFGQGTRLTVV.

This chain joins TRBV7-9 and TRBJ1-2; 7 bases are shared with TRBD1. V dropped 0 bases and J dropped 5; count of bases not matched to a gene: 6. Germline lookup yields CDR1 SEHNR and CDR2 FQNEAQ (reference sequence). The CDR3 sequence is 15 residues long. This chain's CDR3 is CASSLAGTASYGYTF. CDR3 nucleotide sequence: TGTGCCAGCAGCTTAGCGGGGACAGCCTCTTATGGCTACACCTTC.

The chain joins TRBV30 to TRBJ1-2; D not resolved. V lost 2 bases and J 3 bases, leaving 10 bases between the germline ends. Germline V lookup: CDR1 GTSNPN, CDR2 SVGIG (reference sequence). The CDR3 covers 13 residues. As DNA, the CDR3 is TGTGCCTGGAGTCGAAGCGGAGACTATGGCTACACCTTC. Its translation: CAWSRSGDYGYTF.